Presented here are 12 T cell receptor beta chains from one specimen sequenced in a study of cytomegalovirus exposure and HLA in healthy donors. Primers included in the PCR were 60 Vbeta and 13 Jbeta primers. Method: immunoSEQ multiplex PCR; TCRdb's copy keeps in-frame clones and lacks some. The repertoire holds 150,000 to 200,000 clones, with roughly 80% as singletons. Material: PBMCs. The receptors were sampled from a male donor in good health and CMV-seropositive.

The genes are TRBV7-9 and TRBJ2-1; 11 bases match TRBD1. V was pared by 4 bases and J by 6 bases, with 2 bases of the junction left unmatched. In germline, CDR1 is SEHNR, CDR2 FQNEAQ (reference sequence). CDR3 size: 14 residues. This chain's CDR3 is CASSYGTGGNEQFF. The CDR3 region has the DNA TGTGCCAGCAGCTACGGGACAGGGGGCAATGAGCAGTTCTTC.

This rearrangement joins TRBV2 to TRBJ2-1; possibly TRBD2 for D (5 bases). There are 16 residues in the CDR3. V lost 10 bases and J 0 bases, leaving 19 bases between the germline ends. Germline V gene sequence: CDR1 SNHLY, CDR2 FYNNEI. CDR3 loop: CAIPTAGLSSYNEQFF. CDR3 nucleotides: TGTGCCATACCAACGGCGGGCCTGAGCTCCTACAATGAGCAGTTCTTC.

This clone occurred a few times. This rearrangement joins TRBV9 to TRBJ1-3, with D unclear. Germline-derived CDR1 and CDR2 are SGDLS and YYNGEE. V lost 0 bases, J lost 0 bases, and 7 bases lay in between. The CDR3 runs to 15 residues. CDR3 loop: CASSVAGSSGNTIYF. The CDR3 nucleotides are TGTGCCAGCAGCGTAGCTGGGAGCTCTGGAAACACCATATATTTT.

The chain combines TRBV11-3 with TRBJ2-2; the D is unclear. The V end lost 3 bases, the J end lost 3 bases, and 11 bases lay between the germline ends. Germline CDR1 and CDR2: SGHNT and YENEEA. The CDR3 spans 15 residues. The DNA of the CDR3 is TGTGCCAGCAGCTTGACATCTCTGTACACCGGGGAGCTGTTTTTT. It encodes CASSLTSLYTGELFF.

Points on this clone: The sample contains more than one DNA sequence encoding this CDR3. The chain carries TRBV6-4 and TRBJ2-3; 7 nucleotides line up with TRBD2. Losses at the gene ends were 4 bases for V and 6 bases for J; bases not matched to a gene: 10. The germline CDR1 and CDR2 sequences are MRHNA and SNTAGT. The CDR3 totals 15 residues. CDR3 sequence reads: CASSASSGLTDTQYF. As DNA, the CDR3 is TGTGCCAGCAGTGCTTCTAGCGGACTCACTGATACGCAGTATTTT.

J is TRBJ1-1 and V is TRBV10-3, with D possibly TRBD1 on 5 matching bases. CDR1 and CDR2 (germline): ENHRY, SYGVKD. The CDR3 is made up of 15 amino acids. V lost 10 bases, J lost 1 base, and 19 bases lay in between. CDR3 loop: CATSGADTSNTEAFF. As DNA, the CDR3 is TGTGCCACTTCTGGGGCCGACACTTCGAACACTGAAGCTTTCTTT.

The chain uses TRBV9 and TRBJ2-7; 13 bases agree with TRBD2. V lost 4 bases, J lost 0 bases, and 7 bases stayed unmatched. CDR3 length equals 17 residues. Germline loops: CDR1 SGDLS, CDR2 YYNGEE. The CDR3 sequence is CASSSGLAGSSSYEQYF. The CDR3 bases are TGTGCCAGCAGCTCGGGACTAGCGGGGTCGAGCTCCTACGAGCAGTACTTC.

This clone was seen only once. The J gene is TRBJ1-5, the V gene TRBV2; D gene ambiguous. CDR1 and CDR2 from the germline V gene are SNHLY and FYNNEI. V dropped 0 bases and J dropped 4 bases, with 7 bases sitting between them. This CDR3 contains 14 residues. The CDR3 reads CASSEAGGNQPQHF. The CDR3 DNA is TGTGCCAGCAGTGAAGCGGGAGGGAATCAGCCCCAGCATTTT.

The chain employs TRBV7-9 and TRBJ2-7; possible D gene TRBD1, 5 bases. Trimming pared 6 bases from V and 3 bases from J, leaving 12 bases between. Germline CDR1 is SEHNR and CDR2 is FQNEAQ (reference sequence). The CDR3 length is 13 residues. The CDR3 DNA reads TGTGCCAGCAGTTCCCAGGGCCTCTACGAGCAGTACTTC. Amino acids: CASSSQGLYEQYF.

V is TRBV7-2 and J is TRBJ2-7; a possible D gene is TRBD2 (5 bases). V lost 4 bases and J lost 4, with 8 bases in between. From germline, CDR1 is SGHTA and CDR2 FQGNSA. This CDR3 has 12 amino acids. CDR3 nucleotides: TGTGCCAGCAGCTCCTCGGGGTACGAGCAGTACTTC. Amino acids: CASSSSGYEQYF. Based on the CDR3 plus reference TRBV7-2 and TRBJ2-7, the full variable domain is GAGVSQSPSNKVTEKGKDVELRCDPISGHTALYWYRQSLGQGLEFLIYFQGNSAPDKSGLPSDRFSAERTGGSVSTLTIQRTQQEDSAVYLCASSSSGYEQYFGPGTRLTVT.

The rearrangement joins TRBV7-8 to TRBJ1-5; TRBD1 matches at 7 bases. V shed 3 bases and J 5 bases; nucleotides not matched to a gene: 10. The germline V gene encodes CDR1 SGHVS and CDR2 FQNEAQ. CDR3 size: 16 residues. CDR3 nucleotides: TGTGCCAGCAGCTTGGCACAGGGGTTTTCCGATCAGCCCCAGCATTTT. Protein product: CASSLAQGFSDQPQHF.

The CDR3 protein is CASSIGRGIFHEQYF. In nucleotides, the CDR3 is TGTGCCAGTAGTATAGGGCGGGGAATCTTCCACGAGCAGTACTTC. The V call is TRBV19, the J call TRBJ2-7; the D gene is possibly TRBD2 (6 bases). Germline V gene sequence: CDR1 LNHDA, CDR2 SQIVND (reference sequence). V lost 1 base and J lost 5, with 15 bases in between. The CDR3 contains 15 residues.